This T cell receptor beta chain was captured by sequencing in a study of cytomegalovirus exposure and HLA in healthy donors. V lost 4 bases and J lost 0, with 13 bases in between. The germline V gene encodes CDR1 SGHRS and CDR2 YFSETQ. The CDR3 runs to 15 residues. General observations from the study: A later analysis reportedly found that, within productive TCRs, an Asian-associated ancestry cluster had fewer N-insertions than the mean observed across the approximately 690 donors. The study reported that TCR beta sequences accurately predicted HLA-A and HLA-B alleles in most subjects.

With regard to this clone: What it binds is not known.

The PCR contained 60 Vbeta and 13 Jbeta primers. TCRdb's table, derived via immunoSEQ multiplex PCR, lists solely in-frame clones and lacks some. The data hold fewer than 200,000 clones, with 75% observed a single time. Sequenced material: PBMCs. V is TRBV5-1 and J is TRBJ1-1; D unclear. The TCR comes from a woman aged 50 to 60 in good health and CMV-seropositive. CDR3 in DNA: TGCGCCAGCAGCCCGGAGGGCGGATTGAACACTGAAGCTTTCTTT. Its protein is CASSPEGGLNTEAFF.